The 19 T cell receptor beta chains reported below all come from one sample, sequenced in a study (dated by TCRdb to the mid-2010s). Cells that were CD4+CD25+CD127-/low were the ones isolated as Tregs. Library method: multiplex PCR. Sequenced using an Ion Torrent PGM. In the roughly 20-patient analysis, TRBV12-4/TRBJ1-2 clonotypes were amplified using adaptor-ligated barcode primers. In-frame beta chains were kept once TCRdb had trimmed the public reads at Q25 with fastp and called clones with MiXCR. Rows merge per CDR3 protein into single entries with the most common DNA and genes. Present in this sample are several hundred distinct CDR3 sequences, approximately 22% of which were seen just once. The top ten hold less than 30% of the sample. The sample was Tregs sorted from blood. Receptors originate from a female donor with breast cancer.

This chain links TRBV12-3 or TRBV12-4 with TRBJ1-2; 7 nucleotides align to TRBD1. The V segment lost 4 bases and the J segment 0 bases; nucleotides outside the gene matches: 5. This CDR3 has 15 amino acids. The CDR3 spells CASSSIGQANYGYTF. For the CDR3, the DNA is TGTGCCAGCAGTTCTATCGGACAGGCTAACTATGGCTACACCTTC.

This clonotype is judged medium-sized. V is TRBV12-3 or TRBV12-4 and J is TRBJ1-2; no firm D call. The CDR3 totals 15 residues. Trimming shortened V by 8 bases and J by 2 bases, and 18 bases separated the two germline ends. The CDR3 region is CASLKSGLQNYGYTF. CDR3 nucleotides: TGTGCCAGCCTCAAATCCGGGCTTCAGAACTATGGCTACACCTTC.

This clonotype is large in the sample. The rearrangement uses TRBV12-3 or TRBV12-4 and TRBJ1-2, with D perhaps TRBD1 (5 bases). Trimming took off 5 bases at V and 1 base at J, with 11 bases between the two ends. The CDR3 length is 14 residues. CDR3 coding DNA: TGTGCCAGCAGTCAAGGACACAGTAACTATGGCTACACCTTC. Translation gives CASSQGHSNYGYTF.

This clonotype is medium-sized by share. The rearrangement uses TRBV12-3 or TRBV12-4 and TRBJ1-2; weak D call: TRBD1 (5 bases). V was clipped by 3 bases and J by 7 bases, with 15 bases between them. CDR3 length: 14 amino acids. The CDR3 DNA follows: TGTGCCAGCAGTTTCCGTCAGGGAGCAGTTGGCTACACCTTC. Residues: CASSFRQGAVGYTF.

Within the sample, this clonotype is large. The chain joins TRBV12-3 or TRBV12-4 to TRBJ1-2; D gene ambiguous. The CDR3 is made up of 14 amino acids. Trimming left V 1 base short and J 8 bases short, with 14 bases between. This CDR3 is CASSLGLGNHGYTF. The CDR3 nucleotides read TGTGCCAGCAGTTTAGGGTTAGGCAACCACGGCTACACCTTC.

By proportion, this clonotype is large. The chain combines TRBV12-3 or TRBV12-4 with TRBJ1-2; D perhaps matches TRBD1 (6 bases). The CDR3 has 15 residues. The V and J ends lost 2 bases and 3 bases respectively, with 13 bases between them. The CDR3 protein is CASSLSQGTDYGYTF. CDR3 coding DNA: TGTGCCAGCAGTTTATCCCAGGGGACTGACTATGGCTACACCTTC.

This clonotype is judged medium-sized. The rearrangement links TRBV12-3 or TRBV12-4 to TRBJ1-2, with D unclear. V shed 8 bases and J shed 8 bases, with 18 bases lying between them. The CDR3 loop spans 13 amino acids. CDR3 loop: CASRSRRADGYTF. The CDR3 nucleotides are TGTGCCAGCCGATCACGGAGGGCGGACGGCTACACCTTC.

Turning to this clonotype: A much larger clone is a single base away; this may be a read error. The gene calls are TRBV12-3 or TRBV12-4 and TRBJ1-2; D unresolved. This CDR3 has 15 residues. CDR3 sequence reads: CTSSLSQIVGYGYTF. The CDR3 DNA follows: TGTACCAGCAGTTTATCCCAAATCGTAGGCTATGGCTACACCTTC.

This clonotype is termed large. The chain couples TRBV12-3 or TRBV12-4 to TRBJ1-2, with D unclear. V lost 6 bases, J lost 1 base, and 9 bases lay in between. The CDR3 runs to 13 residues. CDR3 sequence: CASSKTLNYGYTF. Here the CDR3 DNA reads TGTGCCAGCAGCAAGACACTTAACTATGGCTACACCTTC.

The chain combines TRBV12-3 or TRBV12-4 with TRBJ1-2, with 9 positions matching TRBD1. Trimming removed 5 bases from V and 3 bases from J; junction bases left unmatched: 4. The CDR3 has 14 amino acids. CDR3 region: CASSGGTGHYGYTF. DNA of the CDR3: TGTGCCAGCAGTGGCGGGACAGGGCACTATGGCTACACCTTC.

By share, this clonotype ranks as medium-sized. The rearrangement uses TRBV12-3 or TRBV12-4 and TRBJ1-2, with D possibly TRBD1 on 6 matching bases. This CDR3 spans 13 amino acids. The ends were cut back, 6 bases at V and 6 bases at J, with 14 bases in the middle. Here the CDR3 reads CASSGDTRDGYTF. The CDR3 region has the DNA TGTGCCAGCAGCGGGGACACCAGGGATGGCTACACCTTC.

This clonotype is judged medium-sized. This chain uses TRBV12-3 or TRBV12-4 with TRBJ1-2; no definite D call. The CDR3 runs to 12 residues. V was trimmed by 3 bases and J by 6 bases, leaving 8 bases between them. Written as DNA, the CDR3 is TGTGCCAGCAGTTTCACCCGGGATGGCTACACCTTC. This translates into CASSFTRDGYTF.

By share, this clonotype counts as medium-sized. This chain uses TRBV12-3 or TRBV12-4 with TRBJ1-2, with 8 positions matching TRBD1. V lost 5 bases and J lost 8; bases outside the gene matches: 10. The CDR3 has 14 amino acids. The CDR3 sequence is CASSTGQGATGYTF. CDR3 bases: TGTGCCAGCAGTACCGGACAGGGCGCTACGGGCTACACCTTC.

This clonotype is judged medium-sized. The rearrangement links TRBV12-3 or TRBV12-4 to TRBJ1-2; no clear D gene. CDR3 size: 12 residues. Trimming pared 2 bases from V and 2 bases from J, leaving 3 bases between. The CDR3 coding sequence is TGTGCCAGCAGTTTACAAAACTATGGCTACACCTTC. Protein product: CASSLQNYGYTF.

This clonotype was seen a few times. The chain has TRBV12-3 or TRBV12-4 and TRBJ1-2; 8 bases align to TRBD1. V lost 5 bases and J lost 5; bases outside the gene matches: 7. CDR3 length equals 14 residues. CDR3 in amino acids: CASSVTGQGYGYTF. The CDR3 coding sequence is TGTGCCAGCAGTGTGACAGGACAGGGATATGGCTACACCTTC.

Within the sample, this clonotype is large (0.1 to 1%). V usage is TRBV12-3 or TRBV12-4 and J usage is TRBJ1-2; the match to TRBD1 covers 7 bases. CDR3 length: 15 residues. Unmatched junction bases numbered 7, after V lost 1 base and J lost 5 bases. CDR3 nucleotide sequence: TGTGCCAGCAGTTTAGTACAGGGGCTGAAGTATGGCTACACCTTC. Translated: CASSLVQGLKYGYTF.

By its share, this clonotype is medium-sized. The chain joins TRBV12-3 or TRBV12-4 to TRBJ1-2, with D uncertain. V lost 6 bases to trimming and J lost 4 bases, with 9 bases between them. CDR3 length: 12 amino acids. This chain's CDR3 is CASSSDLYGYTF. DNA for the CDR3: TGTGCCAGCAGCTCCGATCTCTATGGCTACACCTTC.

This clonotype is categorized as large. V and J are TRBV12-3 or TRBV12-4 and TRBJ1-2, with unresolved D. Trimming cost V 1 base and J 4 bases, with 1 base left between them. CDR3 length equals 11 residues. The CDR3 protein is CASSLGYGYTF. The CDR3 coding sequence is TGTGCCAGCAGTTTAGGCTATGGCTACACCTTC.

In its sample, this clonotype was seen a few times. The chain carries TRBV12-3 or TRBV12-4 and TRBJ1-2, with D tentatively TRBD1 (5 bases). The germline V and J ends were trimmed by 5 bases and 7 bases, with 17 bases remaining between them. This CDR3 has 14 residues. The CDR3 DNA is TGTGCCAGCAGTGTGGCAGGGCGCTGGGGTGGCTACACCTTC. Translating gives CASSVAGRWGGYTF.